The 15 T cell receptor beta chains below all came from one sample that was sequenced in a study of CD8 T cells in Susac syndrome. It was with random hexamers that roughly 0.5 to 1 ug RNA was reverse transcribed. TCRdb re-analysed the immunoSEQ multiplex PCR reads in MiXCR, keeping a single row per CDR3 protein. Here the sample spans 95,000 to 150,000 distinct CDR3 sequences, around 96% being singletons. Input material: CD4+ T cells from PBMCs. The receptors come from a human donor with Susac syndrome.

This sequence joins TRBV7-2 and TRBJ2-7; D possibly corresponds to TRBD2 (5 bases). Germline CDR1 reads SGHTA; CDR2 reads FQGNSA. The CDR3 consists of 15 residues. The V and J ends lost 0 bases and 3 bases respectively, with 12 bases between them. CDR3 in amino acids: CASSLAWELVYEQYF. The CDR3 bases are TGTGCCAGCAGCTTAGCTTGGGAGCTTGTCTACGAGCAGTACTTC.

The V gene is TRBV9, the J gene TRBJ2-1, with D possibly being TRBD2 (6 bases). The CDR3 contains 15 residues. V lost 0 bases and J lost 9, with 16 bases in between. The germline CDR1 and CDR2 sequences are SGDLS and YYNGEE. The CDR3, as DNA: TGTGCCAGCAGCGTAGAAGTCGGGAGAAGTGGTGAGCAGTTCTTC. Translating gives CASSVEVGRSGEQFF.

The chain recombines TRBV4-2 with TRBJ2-7; D is uncertain. This CDR3 is built from 15 residues. Germline V lookup: CDR1 LGHNA, CDR2 YNFKEQ. The V and J ends lost 0 bases and 2 bases respectively, with 11 bases between them. CDR3 sequence reads: CASSQDGGSTYEQYF. CDR3 bases: TGTGCCAGCAGCCAAGATGGCGGCAGCACCTACGAGCAGTACTTC.

The chain couples TRBV4-3 to TRBJ2-7; 12 nucleotides agree with TRBD2. V lost 0 bases and J lost 3; bases outside the gene matches: 9. In germline, CDR1 is LGHNA, CDR2 YSLEER. The length of the CDR3 is 18 residues. The CDR3 reads CASSQDLRLAGGGYEQYF. In DNA, the CDR3 is TGCGCCAGCAGCCAAGATCTTCGGCTAGCGGGAGGGGGCTACGAGCAGTACTTC.

The V gene is TRBV7-8, the J gene TRBJ1-3; D call uncertain. Trimming took 6 bases from V and 4 from J, leaving 7 bases between them. Germline CDR1 and CDR2: SGHVS and FQNEAQ. CDR3 length equals 12 residues. The CDR3 DNA sequence: TGTGCCAGCAGGCAAACGGGAAACACCATATATTTT. Translation gives CASRQTGNTIYF.

The chain carries TRBV5-1 and TRBJ2-3; D is unclear. The CDR3 is made up of 13 amino acids. Trimming took off 4 bases at V and 4 bases at J, with 10 bases between the two ends. Germline CDR1 reads SGHRS; CDR2 reads YFSETQ. CDR3 region: CASSRVMADTQYF. CDR3 nucleotide sequence: TGCGCCAGCAGCAGGGTTATGGCAGATACGCAGTATTTT.

The chain combines TRBV13 with TRBJ1-1; D remains ambiguous. The V end lost 2 bases, the J end lost 10 bases, and 17 bases lay between the germline ends. The CDR3 runs to 14 residues. CDR1 and CDR2 (germline): PRHDT, FYEKMQ (reference sequence). In DNA form, the CDR3 reads TGTGCCAGCAGCTTACTCCCCGGAGGGCGAGGAGCTTTCTTT. This sequence encodes CASSLLPGGRGAFF.

V is TRBV3-1 and J is TRBJ1-3; D remains ambiguous. The CDR3 contains 16 residues. Per germline, CDR1 LGHDT and CDR2 YNNKEL (reference sequence). Trimming removed 1 base at V and 0 bases at J, with 10 bases between. The CDR3 nucleotides are TGTGCCAGCAGCCAAGTATATCGACACTCTGGAAACACCATATATTTT. This translates into CASSQVYRHSGNTIYF.

V and J are TRBV4-2 and TRBJ1-1; possibly TRBD1 for D (5 bases). This CDR3 comprises 15 residues. Looked up from germline, CDR1 is LGHNA and CDR2 is YNFKEQ. Trimming pared 1 base from V and 3 bases from J, leaving 12 bases between. This chain's CDR3 is CASSQGQAGDTEAFF. DNA of the CDR3: TGTGCCAGCAGCCAAGGCCAAGCGGGGGACACTGAAGCTTTCTTT.

The chain has TRBV18 and TRBJ2-7; a possible D gene is TRBD1 (5 bases). The CDR3 length is 12 residues. Looked up from germline, CDR1 is KGHSH and CDR2 is LQKENI. Trimming stripped 5 bases from V and 4 bases from J, with 9 bases between. Here the CDR3 DNA reads TGTGCCAGCTCAAAATCAGGGTACGAGCAGTACTTC. Its translation: CASSKSGYEQYF.

The chain's CDR3 is CSAASGTDTQYF. CDR3 nucleotides: TGCAGTGCTGCTTCCGGCACAGATACGCAGTATTTT. The rearrangement links TRBV20-1 to TRBJ2-3, with unresolved D. The CDR3 totals 12 residues. Per the germline V gene, CDR1 is DFQATT and CDR2 is SNEGSKA (reference sequence). Between the trimmed V and J ends, which lost 5 bases and 1 base, there was a span of 7 bases.

The chain joins TRBV18 to TRBJ2-7, with D possibly TRBD1 on 5 matching bases. The CDR3 is made up of 14 amino acids. Between the trimmed V and J ends, which lost 0 bases and 3 bases, there was a span of 9 bases. From germline, CDR1 is KGHSH and CDR2 LQKENI. CDR3 nucleotides: TGTGCCAGCTCACCACCGGGGCGGAGCTACGAGCAGTACTTC. It specifies CASSPPGRSYEQYF. Looking up the rest from reference TRBV18 and TRBJ2-7 gives the full variable domain: NAGVMQNPRHLVRRRGQEARLRCSPMKGHSHVYWYRQLPEEGLKFMVYLQKENIIDESGMPKERFSAEFPKEGPSILRIQQVVRGDSAAYFCASSPPGRSYEQYFGPGTRLTVT.

This clonotype was observed a single time. V usage is TRBV30 and J usage is TRBJ1-5, with D possibly TRBD1 on 5 matching bases. Germline CDR1 reads GTSNPN; CDR2 reads SVGIG (reference sequence). V was shortened by 1 base and J by 6 bases, with 13 bases between the two germline ends. The CDR3 consists of 14 residues. The CDR3 here is CAWSGTYGTQPQHF. CDR3 DNA: TGTGCCTGGAGTGGTACCTATGGGACTCAGCCCCAGCATTTT.

This clonotype appeared a single time. The rearrangement joins TRBV16 to TRBJ1-5; D is ambiguous. Germline V gives CDR1 KGHSY, CDR2 FQNENV. V gave up 0 bases and J gave up 5 bases, with 2 bases separating them. CDR3 length: 12 residues. CDR3 in amino acids: CASSQSHQPQHF. For the CDR3, the DNA is TGTGCCAGCAGCCAATCCCATCAGCCCCAGCATTTT.

The rearrangement links TRBV7-2 to TRBJ2-7; 8 bases are shared with TRBD1. The CDR3 has 14 amino acids. Germline CDR1 SGHTA, CDR2 FQGNSA. Trimming removed 5 bases from V and 2 bases from J; junction bases left unmatched: 5. CDR3 sequence reads: CASSPAGGPYEQYF. The CDR3 nucleotides are TGTGCCAGCAGCCCAGCAGGGGGCCCCTACGAGCAGTACTTC.